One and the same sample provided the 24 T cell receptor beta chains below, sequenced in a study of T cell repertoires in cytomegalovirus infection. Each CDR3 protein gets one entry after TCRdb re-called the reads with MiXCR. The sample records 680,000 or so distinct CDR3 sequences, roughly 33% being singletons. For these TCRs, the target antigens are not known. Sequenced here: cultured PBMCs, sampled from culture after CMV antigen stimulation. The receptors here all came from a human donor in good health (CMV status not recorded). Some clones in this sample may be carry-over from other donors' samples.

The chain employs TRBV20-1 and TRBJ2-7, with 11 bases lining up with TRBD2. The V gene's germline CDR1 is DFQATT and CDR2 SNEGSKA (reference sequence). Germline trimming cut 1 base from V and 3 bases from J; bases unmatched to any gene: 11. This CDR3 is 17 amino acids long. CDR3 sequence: CSARARPSSGRFYEQYF. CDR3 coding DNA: TGCAGTGCTAGAGCCCGCCCCTCTAGCGGGAGGTTCTACGAGCAGTACTTC.

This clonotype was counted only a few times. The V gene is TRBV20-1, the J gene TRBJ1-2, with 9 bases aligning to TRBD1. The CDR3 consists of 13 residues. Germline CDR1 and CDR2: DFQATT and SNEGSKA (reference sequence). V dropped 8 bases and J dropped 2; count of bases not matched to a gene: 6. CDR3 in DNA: TGCAGTACCCACAGGGGGCGGAACTATGGCTACACCTTC. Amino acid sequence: CSTHRGRNYGYTF.

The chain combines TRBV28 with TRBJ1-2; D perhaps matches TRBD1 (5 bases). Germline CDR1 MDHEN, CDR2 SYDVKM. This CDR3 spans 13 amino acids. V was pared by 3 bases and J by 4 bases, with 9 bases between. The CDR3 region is CASSFAGRYGYTF. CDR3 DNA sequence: TGTGCCAGCAGTTTCGCAGGGCGCTATGGCTACACCTTC.

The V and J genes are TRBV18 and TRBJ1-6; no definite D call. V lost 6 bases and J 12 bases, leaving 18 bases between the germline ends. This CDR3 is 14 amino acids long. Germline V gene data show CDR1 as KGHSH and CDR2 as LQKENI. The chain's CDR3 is CASSPGPPQKPLHF. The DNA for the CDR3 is TGTGCCAGCTCCCCCGGGCCCCCCCAAAAACCCCTCCACTTT.

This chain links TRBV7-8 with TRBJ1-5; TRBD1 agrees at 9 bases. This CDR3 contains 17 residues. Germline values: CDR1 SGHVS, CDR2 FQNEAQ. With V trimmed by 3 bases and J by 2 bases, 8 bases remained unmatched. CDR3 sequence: CASSLDRDRAGNQPQHF. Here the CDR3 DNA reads TGTGCCAGCAGCTTGGACCGGGACAGGGCGGGCAATCAGCCCCAGCATTTT.

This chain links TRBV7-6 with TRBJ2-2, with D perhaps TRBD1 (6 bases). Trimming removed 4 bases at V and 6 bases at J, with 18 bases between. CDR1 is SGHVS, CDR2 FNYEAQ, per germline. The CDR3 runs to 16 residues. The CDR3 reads CASSSTPRGEPGELFF. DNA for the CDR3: TGTGCCAGCAGCTCTACCCCCAGGGGCGAGCCCGGGGAGCTGTTTTTT.

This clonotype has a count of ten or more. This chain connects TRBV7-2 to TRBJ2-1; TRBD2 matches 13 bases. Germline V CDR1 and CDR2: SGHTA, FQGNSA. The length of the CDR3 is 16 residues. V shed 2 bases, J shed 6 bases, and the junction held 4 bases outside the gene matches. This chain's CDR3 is CASSLLGLAGVNEQFF. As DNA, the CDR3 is TGTGCCAGCAGCTTACTTGGACTAGCGGGGGTCAATGAGCAGTTCTTC.

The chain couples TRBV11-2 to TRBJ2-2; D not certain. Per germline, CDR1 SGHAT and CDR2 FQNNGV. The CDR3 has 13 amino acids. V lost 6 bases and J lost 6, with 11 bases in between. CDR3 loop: CASRERAPGELFF. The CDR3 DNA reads TGTGCCAGCAGGGAAAGGGCTCCCGGGGAGCTGTTTTTT.

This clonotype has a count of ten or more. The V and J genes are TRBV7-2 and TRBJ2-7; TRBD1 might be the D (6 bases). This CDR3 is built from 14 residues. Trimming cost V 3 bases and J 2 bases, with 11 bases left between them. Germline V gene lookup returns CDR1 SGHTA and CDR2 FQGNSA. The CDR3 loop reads CASSFRDTAYEQYF. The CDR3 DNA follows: TGTGCCAGCAGCTTCCGGGACACCGCCTACGAGCAGTACTTC.

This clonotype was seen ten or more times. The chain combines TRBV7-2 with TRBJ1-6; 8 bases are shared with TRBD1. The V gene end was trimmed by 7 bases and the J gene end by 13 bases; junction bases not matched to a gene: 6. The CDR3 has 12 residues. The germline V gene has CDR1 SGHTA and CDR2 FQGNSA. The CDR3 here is CASTPRGHPLHF. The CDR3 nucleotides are TGTGCCAGCACCCCCAGGGGGCACCCCCTCCACTTT. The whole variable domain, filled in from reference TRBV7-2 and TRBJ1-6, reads GAGVSQSPSNKVTEKGKDVELRCDPISGHTALYWYRQSLGQGLEFLIYFQGNSAPDKSGLPSDRFSAERTGGSVSTLTIQRTQQEDSAVYLCASTPRGHPLHFGNGTRLTVT.

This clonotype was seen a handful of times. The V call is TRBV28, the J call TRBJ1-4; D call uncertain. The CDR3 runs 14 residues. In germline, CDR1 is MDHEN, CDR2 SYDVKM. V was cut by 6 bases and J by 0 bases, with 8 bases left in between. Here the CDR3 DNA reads TGTGCCAGCAGAGACACGTCAACTAATGAAAAACTGTTTTTT. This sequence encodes CASRDTSTNEKLFF. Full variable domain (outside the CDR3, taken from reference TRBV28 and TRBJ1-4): DVKVTQSSRYLVKRTGEKVFLECVQDMDHENMFWYRQDPGLGLRLIYFSYDVKMKEKGDIPEGYSVSREKKERFSLILESASTNQTSMYLCASRDTSTNEKLFFGSGTQLSVL.

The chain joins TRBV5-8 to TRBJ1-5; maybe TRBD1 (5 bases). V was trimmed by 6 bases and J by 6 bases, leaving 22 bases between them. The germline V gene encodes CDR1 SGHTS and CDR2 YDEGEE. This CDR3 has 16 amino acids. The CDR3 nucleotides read TGTGCCAGCATGTCTGGTTGGGTTGGGGGGGTTCAGCCCCAGCATTTT. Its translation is CASMSGWVGGVQPQHF. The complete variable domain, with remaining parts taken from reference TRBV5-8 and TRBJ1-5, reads EAGVTQSPTHLIKTRGQQATLRCSPISGHTSVYWYQQALGLGLQFLLWYDEGEERNRGNFPPRFSGRQFPNYSSELNVNALELEDSALYLCASMSGWVGGVQPQHFGDGTRLSIL.

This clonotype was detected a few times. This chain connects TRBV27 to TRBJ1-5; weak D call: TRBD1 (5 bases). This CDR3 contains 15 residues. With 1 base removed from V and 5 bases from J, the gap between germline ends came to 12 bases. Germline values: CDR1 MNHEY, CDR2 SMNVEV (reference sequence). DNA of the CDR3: TGTGCCAGCAGTTTATTGAGTAGGGGCGATCAGCCCCAGCATTTT. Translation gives CASSLLSRGDQPQHF.

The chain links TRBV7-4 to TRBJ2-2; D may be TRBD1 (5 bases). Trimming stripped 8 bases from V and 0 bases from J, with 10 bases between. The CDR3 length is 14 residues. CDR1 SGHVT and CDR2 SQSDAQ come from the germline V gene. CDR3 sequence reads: CASGDSTNTGELFF. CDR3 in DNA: TGTGCCAGCGGAGACAGCACGAACACCGGGGAGCTGTTTTTT.

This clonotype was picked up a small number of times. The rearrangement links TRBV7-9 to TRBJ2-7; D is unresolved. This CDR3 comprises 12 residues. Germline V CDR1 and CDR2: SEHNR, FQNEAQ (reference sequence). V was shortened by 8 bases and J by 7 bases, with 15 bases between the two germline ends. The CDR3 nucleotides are TGTGCCAGCTCAGCGACCCCTAGAGAGCAGTACTTC. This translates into CASSATPREQYF.

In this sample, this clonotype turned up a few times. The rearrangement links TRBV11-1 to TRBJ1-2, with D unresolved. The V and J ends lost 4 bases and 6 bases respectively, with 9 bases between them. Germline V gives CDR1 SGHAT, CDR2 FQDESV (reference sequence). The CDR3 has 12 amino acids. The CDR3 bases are TGTGCCAGCAGCTGGAACGCCGATGGCTACACCTTC. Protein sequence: CASSWNADGYTF.

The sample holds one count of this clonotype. CDR3 region: CASSQAEGGETQYF. In DNA, the CDR3 is TGTGCCAGCAGCCAAGCTGAGGGGGGGGAGACCCAGTACTTC. This chain links TRBV4-2 with TRBJ2-5, with TRBD2 as a possible D gene (7 bases). Germline CDR1 reads LGHNA; CDR2 reads YNFKEQ. Trimming stripped 1 base from V and 5 bases from J, with 11 bases between. The CDR3 covers 14 residues.

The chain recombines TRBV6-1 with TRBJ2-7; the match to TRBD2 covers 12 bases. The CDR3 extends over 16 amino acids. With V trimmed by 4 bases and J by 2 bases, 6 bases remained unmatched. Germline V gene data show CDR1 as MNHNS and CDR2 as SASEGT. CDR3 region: CASSAWTSGNTYEQYF. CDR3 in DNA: TGTGCCAGCAGTGCCTGGACTAGCGGGAACACCTACGAGCAGTACTTC.

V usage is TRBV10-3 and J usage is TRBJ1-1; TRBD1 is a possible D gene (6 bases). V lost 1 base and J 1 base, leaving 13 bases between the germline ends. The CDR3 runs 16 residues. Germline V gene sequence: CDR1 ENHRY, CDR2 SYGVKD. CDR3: CAISEWPGQKNTEAFF. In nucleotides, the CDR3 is TGTGCCATCAGTGAGTGGCCGGGACAAAAGAACACTGAAGCTTTCTTT.

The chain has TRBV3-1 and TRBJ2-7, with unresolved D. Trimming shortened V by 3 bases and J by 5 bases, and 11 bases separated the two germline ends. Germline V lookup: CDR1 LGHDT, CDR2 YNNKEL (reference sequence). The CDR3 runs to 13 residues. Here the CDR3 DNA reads TGTGCCAGCAGCCATCTAGGGATCCACGAGCAGTACTTC. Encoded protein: CASSHLGIHEQYF.

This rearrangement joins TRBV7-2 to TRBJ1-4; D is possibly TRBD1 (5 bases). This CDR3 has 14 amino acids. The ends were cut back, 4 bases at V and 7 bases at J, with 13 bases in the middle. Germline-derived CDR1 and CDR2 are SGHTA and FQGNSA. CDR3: CASSSRDRSEKLFF. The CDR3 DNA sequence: TGTGCCAGCAGCTCCCGGGACCGTAGTGAAAAACTGTTTTTT.

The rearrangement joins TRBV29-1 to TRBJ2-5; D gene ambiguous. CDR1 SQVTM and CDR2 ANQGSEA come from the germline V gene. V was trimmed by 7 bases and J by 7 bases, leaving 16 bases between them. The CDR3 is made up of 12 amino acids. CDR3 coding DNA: TGCAGCGGGAGCGACACGGCGGTGACCCAGTACTTC. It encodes CSGSDTAVTQYF.

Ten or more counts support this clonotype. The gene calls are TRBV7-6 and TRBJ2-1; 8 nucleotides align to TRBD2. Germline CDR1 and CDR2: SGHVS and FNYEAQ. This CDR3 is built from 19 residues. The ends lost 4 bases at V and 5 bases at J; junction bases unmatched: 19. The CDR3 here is CASSSMRRRAGGKHNEQFF. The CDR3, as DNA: TGTGCCAGCAGCTCCATGCGTCGCCGCGCGGGGGGCAAGCACAATGAGCAGTTCTTC.

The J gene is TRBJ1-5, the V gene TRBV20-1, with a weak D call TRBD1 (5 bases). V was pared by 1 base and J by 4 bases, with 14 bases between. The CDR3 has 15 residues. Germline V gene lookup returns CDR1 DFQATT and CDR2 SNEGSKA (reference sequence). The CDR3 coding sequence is TGCAGTGCTAGAGTTCCTGACAGACAAAATCAGCCCCAGCATTTT. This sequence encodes CSARVPDRQNQPQHF.